This T cell receptor (beta chain) was captured in a study of T-cell reconstitution after alpha-beta-depleted transplantation in children. Study outcomes and limitations: T-cell counts and diversity were attributed mostly to newly produced T cells one year after transplant. The origin of alpha-beta T cells about two months after transplant was reportedly several hundred expanded graft clones. TCRbeta diversity was high at day 60 in some patients (a result of surviving recipient T cells and thymic progenitors).

Trimming took off 2 bases at V and 0 bases at J, with 5 bases between the two ends. The CDR3 runs 14 residues. The table lists this clonotype with a few counts. As yet, its antigen is unknown. The authors prepared the TCRbeta library with unique molecular identifiers. TCRdb recomputed calls from the PCR reads with MiXCR, one row per CDR3 protein. The repertoire includes about a million distinct CDR3 sequences, roughly 29% of them detected once, and about 28% sits in the top ten. The V and J genes are TRBV12-3 or TRBV12-4 and TRBJ1-5; D is ambiguous. The sequence was collected from a boy in the first two years of life who had a stem cell transplant for SCID, so the T cells may come from the graft donor. This material consisted of PBMCs, mostly from graft donor cells, taken 360 days after TCRalphabeta/CD19-depleted stem cell transplant. Written as DNA, the CDR3 is TGTGCCAGCAGTTTAACATCTAGCAATCAGCCCCAGCATTTT. Protein sequence: CASSLTSSNQPQHF.